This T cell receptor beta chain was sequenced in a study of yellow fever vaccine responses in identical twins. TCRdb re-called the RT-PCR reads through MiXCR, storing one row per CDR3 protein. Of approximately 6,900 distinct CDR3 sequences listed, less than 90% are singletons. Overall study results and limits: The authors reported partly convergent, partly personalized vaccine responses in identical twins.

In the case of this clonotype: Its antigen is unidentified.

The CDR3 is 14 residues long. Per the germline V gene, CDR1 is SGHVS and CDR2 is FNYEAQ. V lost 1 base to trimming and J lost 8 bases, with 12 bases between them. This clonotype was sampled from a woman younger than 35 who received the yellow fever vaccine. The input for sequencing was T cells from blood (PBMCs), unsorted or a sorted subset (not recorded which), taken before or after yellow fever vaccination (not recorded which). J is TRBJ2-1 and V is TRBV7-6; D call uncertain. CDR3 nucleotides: TGTGCCAGCAGCTTAGGAGGAATCGTAGATGAGCAGTTCTTC. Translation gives CASSLGGIVDEQFF.